This T cell receptor beta chain was sequenced in a study of brain metastases from non-small cell lung cancer. CDR1 is SQVTM and CDR2 is ANQGSEA in the germline V gene. V shed 1 base and J shed 2 bases, with 11 bases lying between them. The CDR3 is 14 amino acids. Generated by immunoSEQ multiplex PCR, the TCRdb table keeps only in-frame clones and is missing some. The table lists about 1,300 clones, 70% to 85% of them singletons, with about 20% in the top ten. This chain links TRBV29-1 with TRBJ1-2; D may be TRBD1 (5 bases). The TCR sequence derives from a donor older than 35 with non-small cell lung cancer. Sequenced: tumor-adjacent normal tissue. The CDR3 is CSVEVWAGNYGYTF. For the CDR3, the DNA is TGCAGCGTTGAAGTTTGGGCAGGGAACTATGGCTACACCTTC. The full variable domain, its missing parts supplied by reference TRBV29-1 and TRBJ1-2, is SAVISQKPSRDICQRGTSLTIQCQVDSQVTMMFWYRQQPGQSLTLIATANQGSEATYESGFVIDKFPISRPNLTFSTLTVSNMSPEDSSIYLCSVEVWAGNYGYTFGSGTRLTVV.